A selection of T cell receptor beta chains follows, all from one sample in a study of early T cells in non-severe SARS-CoV-2 infection. Using its own MiXCR run on the 5' RACE reads, TCRdb lists one record per CDR3 protein. The profile shows around 61,000 distinct CDR3 sequences, about a tenth of them singletons. Sequenced material: whole blood. The receptors derive from an adult who was a healthcare worker with PCR-confirmed SARS-CoV-2 infection or an uninfected control (not recorded which). The CDR3 runs from the conserved cysteine through the conserved F or W. D genes are given only for firm matches. Some rows have no size entry. The others give once, few or many, or a class for an expanded clone.

>many|-|TRBV12-3/TRBV12-4|TRBJ1-1
CASSLGGAYTEAFF
TGTGCCAGCAGTTTAGGAGGCGCCTACACTGAAGCTTTCTTT
>many|-|TRBV11-2|TRBJ2-1
CASSFGSGEFEQFF
TGTGCCAGCAGCTTCGGAAGCGGTGAATTCGAGCAGTTCTTC
>-|TRBD2|TRBV12-3/TRBV12-4|TRBJ2-1
CASSPRLAGGYNEQFF
TGTGCCAGCAGTCCGCGACTAGCGGGGGGGTACAATGAGCAGTTCTTC
>-|-|TRBV12-5|TRBJ1-2
CASGLVLGPTNYGYTF
TGTGCTAGTGGTTTGGTACTGGGACCTACAAACTATGGCTACACCTTC
>-|TRBD2|TRBV4-3|TRBJ2-1
CASSQDWPGGSNEQFF
TGCGCCAGCAGCCAAGATTGGCCGGGGGGGAGCAATGAGCAGTTCTTC
>-|-|TRBV5-7|TRBJ1-2
CASSSRAMGGYGYTF
TGTGCCAGCAGCTCCCGCGCAATGGGGGGCTATGGCTACACCTTC
>many|-|TRBV19|TRBJ1-2
CATRRTAAYGYTF
TGTGCCACCCGCCGGACAGCTGCCTATGGCTACACCTTC
>-|TRBD1|TRBV12-3/TRBV12-4|TRBJ2-1
CASGTGPVNEQFF
TGTGCCAGTGGGACAGGGCCGGTCAATGAGCAGTTCTTC
>many|TRBD2|TRBV12-3/TRBV12-4|TRBJ2-4
CASSETSGGVAKNIQYF
TGTGCCAGCAGTGAAACTAGCGGGGGGGTTGCCAAAAACATTCAGTACTTC
>few|TRBD2|TRBV10-1|TRBJ2-5
CASPTSGRQETQYF
TGCGCCAGCCCGACTAGCGGGAGACAAGAGACCCAGTACTTC
>-|TRBD1|TRBV5-1|TRBJ1-1
CASSLSSGTVVTEAFF
TGCGCCAGCAGCTTGTCGTCCGGGACAGTGGTCACTGAAGCTTTCTTT
>-|TRBD2|TRBV29-1|TRBJ2-3
CSVLAGQDTQYF
TGCAGCGTACTAGCGGGGCAAGATACGCAGTATTTT
>-|TRBD2|TRBV19|TRBJ2-1
CASSIDTSGFYNEQFF
TGTGCCAGTAGTATTGATACTAGCGGATTCTACAATGAGCAGTTCTTC
>many|-|TRBV20-1|TRBJ1-2
CSAMKRTGDYGYTF
TGCAGTGCTATGAAACGGACGGGCGACTATGGCTACACCTTC
>few|TRBD2|TRBV27|TRBJ2-3
CASSLTFSGGDTQYF
TGTGCCAGCAGTTTGACTTTCTCGGGGGGGGATACGCAGTATTTT
>few|-|TRBV2|TRBJ2-2
CASLQGGTGELFF
TGTGCCAGCCTGCAGGGGGGCACCGGGGAGCTGTTTTTT
>once|-|TRBV4-3|TRBJ1-1
CASSQNIKNTEAFF
TGCGCCAGCAGCCAAAATATCAAGAACACTGAAGCTTTCTTT
>many|TRBD1|TRBV27|TRBJ2-7
CASSLAGGFSYEQYF
TGTGCCAGCAGTTTAGCAGGGGGCTTCTCCTACGAGCAGTACTTC
>many|-|TRBV29-1|TRBJ1-1
CSADPEANTEAFF
TGCAGCGCAGATCCAGAGGCGAACACTGAAGCTTTCTTT
>many|-|TRBV11-2|TRBJ1-2
CASSSLRSYGYTF
TGTGCCAGCAGCTCCCTCCGTAGCTATGGCTACACCTTC
>many|-|TRBV5-1|TRBJ1-2
CASSLWGLNYGYTF
TGCGCCAGCAGCTTGTGGGGACTCAACTATGGCTACACCTTC
>-|-|TRBV6-5|TRBJ2-3
CASSNSGTSTDTQYF
TGTGCCAGCAGTAACTCGGGGACTAGCACAGATACGCAGTATTTT
>-|-|TRBV20-1|TRBJ2-7
CSAIRRVSYEQYF
TGCAGTGCTATAAGGAGAGTCTCCTACGAGCAGTACTTC
>many|-|TRBV3-1|TRBJ2-7
CASSQTGTAAYEQYF
TGTGCCAGCAGCCAAACCGGGACCGCGGCCTACGAGCAGTACTTC
>many|TRBD2|TRBV27|TRBJ2-3
CASTLRGGAVDTQYF
TGTGCCAGCACCCTCCGCGGGGGGGCCGTCGATACGCAGTATTTT
>many|-|TRBV6-2/TRBV6-3|TRBJ2-1
CASIDGDLYNEQFF
TGTGCCAGCATCGACGGGGACCTCTACAATGAGCAGTTCTTC
>many|-|TRBV7-2|TRBJ2-5
CASSLTKETQYF
TGTGCCAGCAGCTTGACCAAAGAGACCCAGTACTTC
>many|-|TRBV20-1|TRBJ2-7
CSATSSSYEQYF
TGCAGCGCGACATCGAGCTCCTACGAGCAGTACTTC
>-|TRBD1|TRBV2|TRBJ1-4
CASTGTENEKLFF
TGTGCCAGCACTGGGACAGAAAATGAAAAACTGTTTTTT
>many|-|TRBV11-2|TRBJ2-3
CASSLVQGPPDTQYF
TGTGCCAGCAGCTTAGTACAGGGTCCTCCAGATACGCAGTATTTT
>-|-|TRBV5-4|TRBJ1-6
CASSLFIGSSYNSPLHF
TGTGCCAGCAGCTTGTTCATCGGGAGCTCCTATAATTCACCCCTCCACTTT
>many|-|TRBV18|TRBJ1-2
CASSPPGEVNYGYTF
TGTGCCAGCTCACCACCGGGGGAGGTTAACTATGGCTACACCTTC
>many|-|TRBV5-5|TRBJ2-3
CASSLEHATSTDTQYF
TGTGCCAGCAGCTTGGAGCACGCGACTAGCACAGATACGCAGTATTTT
>-|-|TRBV19|TRBJ1-5
CATTQGSRNQPQHF
TGTGCCACCACACAGGGCTCCCGCAATCAGCCCCAGCATTTT
>few|TRBD1|TRBV6-5|TRBJ2-7
CASRKGQGVPYEQYF
TGTGCCAGCAGAAAAGGACAGGGAGTTCCCTACGAGCAGTACTTC
>many|-|TRBV15|TRBJ1-4
CATSRYGTFATNEKLFF
TGTGCCACCAGCAGATACGGGACTTTCGCAACTAATGAAAAACTGTTTTTT
>many|TRBD1|TRBV12-3/TRBV12-4|TRBJ2-1
CASSRPGQGSYGEQFF
TGTGCCAGCAGTAGACCGGGACAGGGATCGTACGGTGAGCAGTTCTTC
>-|-|TRBV29-1|TRBJ2-3
CSTWAGPITDTQYF
TGCAGCACGTGGGCAGGACCGATCACAGATACGCAGTATTTT
>many|TRBD1|TRBV12-3/TRBV12-4|TRBJ2-5
CASSPDAGTGGYGETQYF
TGTGCCAGCAGTCCCGACGCCGGGACAGGGGGCTATGGAGAGACCCAGTACTTC
>-|-|TRBV13|TRBJ2-4
CASSLYGNIQYF
TGTGCCAGCAGCTTATATGGAAACATTCAGTACTTC
>-|-|TRBV4-2|TRBJ2-1
CASSHRAASGNEQFF
TGTGCCAGCAGCCACCGAGCGGCTAGTGGCAATGAGCAGTTCTTC
>many|-|TRBV30|TRBJ2-3
CAWRGGTDTQYF
TGTGCCTGGAGGGGGGGCACAGATACGCAGTATTTT
>few|-|TRBV11-2|TRBJ2-1
CASSFDTEQFF
TGTGCCAGCAGCTTCGACACTGAGCAGTTCTTC
>few|TRBD1|TRBV5-1|TRBJ2-6
CASSRTGAGANVLTF
TGCGCCAGCAGCCGTACAGGGGCTGGGGCCAACGTCCTGACTTTC